This is a list of T cell receptor beta chains from one sample in a study of blood T cell repertoires in COVID-19. Assay: immunoSEQ multiplex PCR; the TCRdb copy retains only in-frame clones and omits some. The top ten hold about 5% of the sample, which has around 250,000 clones, over 65% seen once. What was sequenced was peripheral blood. All receptors derive from a man aged 55 to 70 who had recovered from COVID-19. CDR3s include the opening cysteine and the closing phenylalanine or tryptophan. Each record gives: V gene, J gene, CDR3 length, CDR3 protein.

TRBV2,TRBJ1-4,14,CASRIGRNNEKLFF
TRBV6-5,TRBJ1-1,13,CASSSPGTSEAFF
TRBV5-1,TRBJ2-2,16,CASSIGQGPNTGELFF
TRBV28,TRBJ1-2,17,CASSPAPGTGGDYGYTF
TRBV19,TRBJ1-5,15,CASSASTGSRQPQHF
TRBV5-1,TRBJ2-7,15,CASSLAGVDLYEQYF
TRBV7-2,TRBJ2-3,15,CASSLAGRHTDTQYF
TRBV14,TRBJ2-1,13,CASSQEEYNEQFF
TRBV5-1,TRBJ2-5,15,CASSLGVGQQETQYF
TRBV19,TRBJ2-7,13,CASGRNSYYEQYF
TRBV5-4,TRBJ2-2,16,CASSPPGGPRTGELFF
TRBV28,TRBJ1-6,13,CASSIRVASPLHF
TRBV19,TRBJ2-7,15,CASSNSGESSYEQYF
TRBV7-6,TRBJ2-1,15,CASSLQQGFSDEQFF